This entry is about one T cell receptor beta chain. CDR1 and CDR2 (germline): MDHEN, SYDVKM. Trimming removed 3 bases from V and 1 base from J; junction bases left unmatched: 5. The CDR3 covers 16 residues. TCRdb's copy holds only in-frame clones and misses some; the assay was immunoSEQ multiplex PCR. The sample yields about 3,200 clones, roughly 24% seen once. This entry comes from a study of T cells in localized non-small cell lung cancer. The gene calls are TRBV28 and TRBJ2-3; the match to TRBD1 covers 9 bases. The sequencing here drew on lung tumor tissue, taken before any cancer treatment. The clonotype originates from a man aged 35 to 69 with stage I lung adenocarcinoma. The CDR3, as DNA: TGTGCCAGCAGTTTCCCACAGGGGGCGCGCACAGATACGCAGTATTTT. This sequence encodes CASSFPQGARTDTQYF.